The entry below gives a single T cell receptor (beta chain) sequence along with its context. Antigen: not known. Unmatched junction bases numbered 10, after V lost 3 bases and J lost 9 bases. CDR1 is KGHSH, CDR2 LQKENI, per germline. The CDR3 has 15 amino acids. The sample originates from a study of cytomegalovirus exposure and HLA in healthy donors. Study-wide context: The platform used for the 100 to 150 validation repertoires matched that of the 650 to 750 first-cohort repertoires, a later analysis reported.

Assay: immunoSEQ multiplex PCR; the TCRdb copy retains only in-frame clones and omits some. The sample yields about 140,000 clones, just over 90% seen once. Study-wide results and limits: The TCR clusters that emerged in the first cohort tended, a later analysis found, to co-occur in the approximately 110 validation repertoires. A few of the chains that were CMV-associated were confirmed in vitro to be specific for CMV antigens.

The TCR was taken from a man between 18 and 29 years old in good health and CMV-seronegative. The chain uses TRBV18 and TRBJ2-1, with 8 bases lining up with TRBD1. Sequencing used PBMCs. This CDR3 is CASSPEGQETSEQFF. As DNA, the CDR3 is TGTGCCAGCTCACCTGAGGGACAGGAAACCAGTGAGCAGTTCTTC.